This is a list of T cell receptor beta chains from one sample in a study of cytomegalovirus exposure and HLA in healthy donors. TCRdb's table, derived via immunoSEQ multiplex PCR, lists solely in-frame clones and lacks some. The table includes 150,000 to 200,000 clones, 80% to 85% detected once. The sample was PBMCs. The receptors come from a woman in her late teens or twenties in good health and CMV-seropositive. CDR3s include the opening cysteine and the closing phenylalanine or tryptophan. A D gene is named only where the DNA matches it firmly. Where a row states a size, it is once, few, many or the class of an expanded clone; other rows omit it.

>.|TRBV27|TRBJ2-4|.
CASSLGFGISAKNIQYF
TGTGCCAGCAGTTTAGGTTTCGGGATATCGGCCAAAAACATTCAGTACTTC
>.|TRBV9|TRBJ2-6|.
CASSPGGIHSGANVLTF
TGTGCCAGCAGCCCGGGGGGCATCCACTCTGGGGCCAACGTCCTGACTTTC
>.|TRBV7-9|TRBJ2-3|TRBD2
CASSPRRLAADTQYF
TGTGCCAGCAGCCCCCGCCGACTAGCGGCAGATACGCAGTATTTT
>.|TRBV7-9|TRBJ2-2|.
CASSLGLRGTGELFF
TGTGCCAGCAGCCTTGGTTTAAGGGGGACCGGGGAGCTGTTTTTT
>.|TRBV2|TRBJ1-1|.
CASLKTGNTEAFF
TGTGCCAGCTTAAAAACAGGGAACACTGAAGCTTTCTTT
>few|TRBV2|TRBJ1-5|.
CASSRGGSNQPQHF
TGTGCCAGCAGTCGGGGAGGGAGCAATCAGCCCCAGCATTTT
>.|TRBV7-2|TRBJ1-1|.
CASSLEESVLNTEAFF
TGTGCCAGCAGCTTAGAGGAGTCCGTGCTGAACACTGAAGCTTTCTTT
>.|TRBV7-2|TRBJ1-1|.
CASSAPRGTEAFF
TGTGCCAGCAGCGCCCCAAGGGGCACTGAAGCTTTCTTT
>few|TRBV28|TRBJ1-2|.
CASSRPQVNYGYTF
TGTGCCAGCAGCAGGCCACAGGTCAACTATGGCTACACCTTC
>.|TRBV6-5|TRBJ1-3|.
CASSYSYRSGNTIYF
TGTGCCAGCAGTTACTCATACAGATCTGGAAACACCATATATTTT
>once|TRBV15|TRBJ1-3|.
CATSSVGNTIYF
TGTGCCACCAGCTCCGTTGGAAACACCATATATTTT
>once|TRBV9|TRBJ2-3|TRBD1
CASSSGTGYSTDTQYF
TGTGCCAGCAGCTCCGGGACAGGGTATTCCACAGATACGCAGTATTTT
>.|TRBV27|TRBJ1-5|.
CASSLAFNQPQHF
TGTGCCAGCAGTTTGGCCTTCAATCAGCCCCAGCATTTT
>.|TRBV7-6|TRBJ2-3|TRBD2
CASSPRTSGRADTQYF
TGTGCCAGCAGCCCTAGGACTAGCGGGAGGGCAGATACGCAGTATTTT
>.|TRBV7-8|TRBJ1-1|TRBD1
CASSPQQGGMNTEAFF
TGTGCCAGCAGCCCCCAACAGGGGGGCATGAACACTGAAGCTTTCTTT
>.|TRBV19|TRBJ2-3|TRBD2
CASGSGGTKGTDTQYF
TGTGCCAGTGGCTCGGGGGGGACTAAGGGCACAGATACGCAGTATTTT
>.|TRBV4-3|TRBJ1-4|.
CASSPSGGSTNEKLFF
TGCGCCAGCAGCCCCTCGGGGGGATCAACTAATGAAAAACTGTTTTTT
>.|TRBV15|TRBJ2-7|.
CATSGTHNYEQYF
TGTGCCACCAGCGGCACACATAACTACGAGCAGTACTTC
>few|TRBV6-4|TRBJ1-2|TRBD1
CASVYRGQDYGYTF
TGTGCCAGCGTCTATCGGGGACAGGACTATGGCTACACCTTC
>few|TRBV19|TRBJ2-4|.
CASSSPRDRNIQYF
TGTGCCAGTAGTAGCCCGCGGGATCGTAACATTCAGTACTTC
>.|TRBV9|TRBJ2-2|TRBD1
CASSGGDRNTGELFF
TGTGCCAGCAGCGGAGGGGACAGAAACACCGGGGAGCTGTTTTTT
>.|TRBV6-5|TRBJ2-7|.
CASSAGLDEQYF
TGTGCCAGCAGTGCGGGCTTGGACGAGCAGTACTTC
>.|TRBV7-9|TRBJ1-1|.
CASSLGWGAEAFF
TGTGCCAGCAGCTTAGGATGGGGGGCTGAAGCTTTCTTT
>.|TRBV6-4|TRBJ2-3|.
CASSDGNRETDTQYF
TGTGCCAGCAGTGATGGAAACAGGGAGACAGATACGCAGTATTTT
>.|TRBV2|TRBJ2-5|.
CASSGGWGGVKETQYF
TGTGCCAGCAGCGGGGGGTGGGGGGGCGTCAAAGAGACCCAGTACTTC
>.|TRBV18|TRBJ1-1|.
CASSPSLGSSGTEAFF
TGTGCCAGCTCACCATCCCTCGGCAGTTCAGGCACTGAAGCTTTCTTT
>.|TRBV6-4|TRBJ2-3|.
CASSDSSGGPDTQYF
TGTGCCAGCAGTGACTCCTCGGGGGGCCCAGATACGCAGTATTTT
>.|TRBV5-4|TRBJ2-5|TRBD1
CASSLSGTGVSETQYF
TGTGCCAGCAGCTTGTCGGGGACAGGGGTTTCAGAGACCCAGTACTTC